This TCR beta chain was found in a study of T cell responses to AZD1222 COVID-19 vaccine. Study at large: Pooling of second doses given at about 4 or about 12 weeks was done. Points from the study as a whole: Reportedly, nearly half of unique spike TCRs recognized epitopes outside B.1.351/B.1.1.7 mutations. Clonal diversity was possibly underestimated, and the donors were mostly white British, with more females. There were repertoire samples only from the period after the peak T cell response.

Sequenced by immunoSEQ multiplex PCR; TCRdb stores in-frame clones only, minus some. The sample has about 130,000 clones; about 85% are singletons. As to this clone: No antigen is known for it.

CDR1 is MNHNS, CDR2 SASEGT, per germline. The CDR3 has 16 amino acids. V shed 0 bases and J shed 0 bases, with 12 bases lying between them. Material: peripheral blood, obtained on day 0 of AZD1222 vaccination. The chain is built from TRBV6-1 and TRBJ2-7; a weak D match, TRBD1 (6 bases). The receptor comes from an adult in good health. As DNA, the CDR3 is TGTGCCAGCAGTGAAGCGCACCACAGGGACTCCTACGAGCAGTACTTC. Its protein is CASSEAHHRDSYEQYF.